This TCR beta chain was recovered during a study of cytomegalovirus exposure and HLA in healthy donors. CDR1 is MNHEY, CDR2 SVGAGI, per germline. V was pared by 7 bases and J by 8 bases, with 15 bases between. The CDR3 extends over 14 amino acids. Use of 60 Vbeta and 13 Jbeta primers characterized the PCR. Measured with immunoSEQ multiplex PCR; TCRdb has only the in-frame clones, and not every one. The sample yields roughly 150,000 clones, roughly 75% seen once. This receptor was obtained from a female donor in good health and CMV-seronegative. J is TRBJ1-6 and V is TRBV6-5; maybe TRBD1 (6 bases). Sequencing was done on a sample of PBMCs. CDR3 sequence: CASTTRTEHSPLHF. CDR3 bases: TGTGCCAGCACCACTAGGACAGAACATTCACCCCTCCACTTT.